The 9 T cell receptor beta chains below all came from one sample that was sequenced in a study of blood T cell repertoires in COVID-19. Only in-frame clones appear in the TCRdb table, and some are missing; sequencing was by immunoSEQ multiplex PCR. The sample includes approximately 97,000 clones, approximately 91% of them seen just once. Sequencing used peripheral blood. The source of these receptors is a man aged 18 to 29 with acute or convalescent COVID-19.

This chain links TRBV24-1 with TRBJ2-1, with 10 bases aligning to TRBD2. This CDR3 has 15 amino acids. CDR1 and CDR2 (germline): KGHDR, SFDVKD. V gave up 4 bases and J gave up 8 bases; unmatched junction bases: 7. The CDR3 nucleotides read TGTGCCACCAGTGACCCAGCGGGAGGGCCGTATGAGCAGTTCTTC. Its translation is CATSDPAGGPYEQFF.

The chain combines TRBV11-2 with TRBJ2-3; the D is unclear. Germline assignment: CDR1 SGHAT and CDR2 FQNNGV. The CDR3 spans 13 residues. Trimming removed 1 base at V and 5 bases at J, with 7 bases between. CDR3 sequence: CASSLVSQDTQYF. The CDR3 DNA is TGTGCCAGCAGCTTAGTGTCACAAGATACGCAGTATTTT.

The chain is built from TRBV30 and TRBJ1-5, with D perhaps matching TRBD1 (5 bases). Trimming pared 2 bases from V and 7 bases from J, leaving 21 bases between. The CDR3 is 16 residues long. Germline values: CDR1 GTSNPN, CDR2 SVGIG (reference sequence). DNA for the CDR3: TGTGCCTGGAGTACCGGACCACCAATTAGGGGCCAGCCCCAGCATTTT. Encoded protein: CAWSTGPPIRGQPQHF.

V and J are TRBV18 and TRBJ1-2; no clear D gene. With 3 bases removed from V and 3 bases from J, the gap between germline ends came to 8 bases. CDR1 is KGHSH and CDR2 is LQKENI in the germline V gene. The CDR3 sequence is 13 residues long. CDR3 DNA sequence: TGTGCCAGCTCACCTGAGACACACTATGGCTACACCTTC. It is translated as CASSPETHYGYTF.

The chain combines TRBV5-1 with TRBJ1-1; D gene unclear. V was clipped by 1 base and J by 7 bases, with 5 bases between them. Germline V gene lookup returns CDR1 SGHRS and CDR2 YFSETQ. CDR3 length equals 11 residues. This CDR3 is CASSLSGEAFF. The DNA of the CDR3 is TGCGCCAGCAGCTTGTCCGGTGAAGCTTTCTTT.

The rearrangement uses TRBV6-5 and TRBJ1-1; D uncertain. The CDR3 has 14 amino acids. The germline V gene encodes CDR1 MNHEY and CDR2 SVGAGI. V dropped 4 bases and J dropped 0 bases, with 9 bases sitting between them. The CDR3: CASSSDFMNTEAFF. As DNA, the CDR3 is TGTGCCAGCAGTTCCGACTTCATGAACACTGAAGCTTTCTTT.

The table lists this clone with a few counts. The rearrangement links TRBV5-5 to TRBJ1-3; TRBD1 matches 7 bases. V dropped 0 bases and J dropped 1; count of bases not matched to a gene: 10. Germline CDR1 and CDR2: SGHKS and YYEKEE (reference sequence). The length of the CDR3 is 18 residues. The CDR3 sequence is CASSLVIGTALSGNTIYF. The CDR3 DNA is TGTGCCAGCAGCTTGGTTATTGGGACAGCCCTATCTGGAAACACCATATATTTT.

This clone has only a few counts. The DNA of the CDR3 is TGTGCCAGCAGCACTCCTAGCGAACCCACAGATACGCAGTATTTT. Amino acid sequence: CASSTPSEPTDTQYF. The rearrangement links TRBV7-8 to TRBJ2-3, with D perhaps matching TRBD2 (6 bases). V gave up 5 bases and J gave up 2 bases, with 14 bases separating them. The germline CDR1 and CDR2 sequences are SGHVS and FQNEAQ. CDR3 length: 15 amino acids.

The chain uses TRBV19 and TRBJ1-5; 7 bases are shared with TRBD1. CDR3 length equals 14 residues. V was clipped by 3 bases and J by 7 bases; unmatched bases: 6. From germline, CDR1 is LNHDA and CDR2 SQIVND (reference sequence). The DNA for the CDR3 is TGTGCCAGTAGTATTCAGGGGGGCGGACAGCCCCAGCATTTT. Amino acids: CASSIQGGGQPQHF.